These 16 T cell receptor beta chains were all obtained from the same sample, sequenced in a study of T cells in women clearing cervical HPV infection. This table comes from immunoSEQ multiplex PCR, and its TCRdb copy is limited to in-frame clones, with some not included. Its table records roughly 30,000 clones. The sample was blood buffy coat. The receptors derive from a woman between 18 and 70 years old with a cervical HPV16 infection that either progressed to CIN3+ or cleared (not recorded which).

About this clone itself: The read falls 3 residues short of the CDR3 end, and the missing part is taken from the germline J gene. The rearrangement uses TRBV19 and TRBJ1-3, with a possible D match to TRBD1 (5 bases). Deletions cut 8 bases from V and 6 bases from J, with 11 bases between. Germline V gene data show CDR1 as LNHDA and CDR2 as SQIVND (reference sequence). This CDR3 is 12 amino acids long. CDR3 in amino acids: CASGGRENTIYF. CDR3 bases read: TGTGCCAGTGGGGGGAGGGAAAACACC.

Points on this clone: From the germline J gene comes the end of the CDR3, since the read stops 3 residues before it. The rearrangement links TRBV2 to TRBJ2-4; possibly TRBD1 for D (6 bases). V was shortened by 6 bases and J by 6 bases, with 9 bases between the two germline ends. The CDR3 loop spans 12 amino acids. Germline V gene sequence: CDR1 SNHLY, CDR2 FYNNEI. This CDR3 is CASRNRANIQYF. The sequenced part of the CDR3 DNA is TGTGCCAGCAGAAACAGGGCAAACATT.

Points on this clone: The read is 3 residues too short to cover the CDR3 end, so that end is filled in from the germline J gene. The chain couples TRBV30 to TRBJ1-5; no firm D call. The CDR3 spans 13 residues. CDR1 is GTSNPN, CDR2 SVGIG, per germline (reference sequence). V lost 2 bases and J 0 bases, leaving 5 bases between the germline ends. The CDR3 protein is CAWSPHSNQPQHF. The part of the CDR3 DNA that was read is TGTGCCTGGAGTCCCCATAGCAATCAGCCC.

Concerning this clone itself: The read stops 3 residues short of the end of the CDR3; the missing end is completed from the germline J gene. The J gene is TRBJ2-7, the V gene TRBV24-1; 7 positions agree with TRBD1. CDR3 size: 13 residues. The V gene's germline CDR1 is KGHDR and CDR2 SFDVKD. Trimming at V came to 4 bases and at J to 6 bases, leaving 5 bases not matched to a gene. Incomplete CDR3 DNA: TGTGCCACCAGTGACTCCTGGACAGGCGAG. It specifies CATSDSWTGE. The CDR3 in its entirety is CATSDSWTGEQYF.

CDR3 region: CASSLDRSTYGYTF. The DNA read from the CDR3 is TGTGCCAGCAGCCTGGACAGGTCGACCTATGGC. The chain joins TRBV7-2 to TRBJ1-2; 7 bases line up with TRBD1. The CDR3 end lies 3 residues beyond the end of the read and is filled in from the germline J gene. V lost 5 bases, J lost 4 bases, and 7 bases stayed unmatched. Germline values: CDR1 SGHTA, CDR2 FQGNSA. The CDR3 has 14 residues. The variable domain in full, with the rest retrieved from reference TRBV7-2 and TRBJ1-2, is GAGVSQSPSNKVTEKGKDVELRCDPISGHTALYWYRQSLGQGLEFLIYFQGNSAPDKSGLPSDRFSAERTGGSVSTLTIQRTQQEDSAVYLCASSLDRSTYGYTFGSGTRLTVV.

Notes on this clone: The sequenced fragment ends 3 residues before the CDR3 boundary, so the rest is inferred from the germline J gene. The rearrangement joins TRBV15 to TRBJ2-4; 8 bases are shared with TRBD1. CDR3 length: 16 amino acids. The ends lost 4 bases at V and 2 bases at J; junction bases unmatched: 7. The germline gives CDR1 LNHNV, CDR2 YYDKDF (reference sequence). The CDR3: CATSNPDRETKNIQYF. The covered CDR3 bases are TGTGCCACCAGCAACCCGGACAGGGAGACCAAAAACATT. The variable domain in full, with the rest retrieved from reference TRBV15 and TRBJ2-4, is DAMVIQNPRYQVTQFGKPVTLSCSQTLNHNVMYWYQQKSSQAPKLLFHYYDKDFNNEADTPDNFQSRRPNTSFCFLDIRSPGLGDTAMYLCATSNPDRETKNIQYFGAGTRLSVL.

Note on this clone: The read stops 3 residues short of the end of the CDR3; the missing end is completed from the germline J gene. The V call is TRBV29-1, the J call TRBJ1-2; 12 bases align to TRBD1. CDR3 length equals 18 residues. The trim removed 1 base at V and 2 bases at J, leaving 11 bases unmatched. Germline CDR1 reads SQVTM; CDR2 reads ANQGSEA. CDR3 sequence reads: CSVEALEGQGAPNYGYTF. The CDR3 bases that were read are TGCAGCGTTGAAGCCCTAGAGGGACAGGGGGCCCCGAACTATGGC.

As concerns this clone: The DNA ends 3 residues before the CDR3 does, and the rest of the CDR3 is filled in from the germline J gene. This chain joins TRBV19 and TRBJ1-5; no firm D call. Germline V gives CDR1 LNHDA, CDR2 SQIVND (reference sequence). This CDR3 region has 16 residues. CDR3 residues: CASSIRLAGVSDPQHF. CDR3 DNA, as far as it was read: TGTGCCAGTAGTATAAGACTAGCGGGAGTATCGGATCCC.

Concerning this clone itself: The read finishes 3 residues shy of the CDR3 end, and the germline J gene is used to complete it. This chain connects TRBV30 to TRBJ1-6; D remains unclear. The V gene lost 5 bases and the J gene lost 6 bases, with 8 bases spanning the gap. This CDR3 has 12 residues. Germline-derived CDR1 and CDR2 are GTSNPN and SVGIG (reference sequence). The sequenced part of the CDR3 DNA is TGTGCCTGGTCCACCAGTAATTCACCC. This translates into CAWSTSNSP. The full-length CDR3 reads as CAWSTSNSPLHF. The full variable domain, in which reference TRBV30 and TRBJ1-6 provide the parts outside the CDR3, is SQTIHQWPATLVQPVGSPLSLECTVEGTSNPNLYWYRQAAGRGLQLLFYSVGIGQISSEVPQNLSASRPQDRQFILSSKKLLLSDSGFYLCAWSTSNSPLHFGNGTRLTVT.

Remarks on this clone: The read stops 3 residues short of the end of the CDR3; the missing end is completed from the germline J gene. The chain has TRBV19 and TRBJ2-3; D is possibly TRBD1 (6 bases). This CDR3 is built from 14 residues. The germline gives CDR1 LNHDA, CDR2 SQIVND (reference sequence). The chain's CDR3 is CASSIFRDNQPQYF. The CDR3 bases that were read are TGTGCCAGTAGTATCTTCAGGGACAATCAGCCG.

CDR3 region: CASSRASGSADTQYF. The part of the CDR3 DNA that was read is TGTGCCAGCAGTAGGGCTAGCGGGAGCGCAGATACG. The chain recombines TRBV9 with TRBJ2-3; 10 bases agree with TRBD2. The DNA ends 3 residues before the CDR3 does, and the rest of the CDR3 is filled in from the germline J gene. The ends lost 5 bases at V and 4 bases at J; junction bases unmatched: 7. This CDR3 spans 15 amino acids. Germline CDR1 is SGDLS and CDR2 is YYNGEE.

The covered CDR3 bases are TGCAGTGCTACGTACCCCCGAACAGGCGCCGGCACAGATACG. As protein: CSATYPRTGAGTDT. The complete CDR3 protein is CSATYPRTGAGTDTQYF. This sequence joins TRBV20-1 and TRBJ2-3; TRBD1 is a possible D gene (5 bases). With the read ending 3 residues before the CDR3 end, the germline J gene is used to fill in that end. The CDR3 runs 17 residues. V gave up 4 bases and J gave up 1 base, with 21 bases separating them. Germline lookup yields CDR1 DFQATT and CDR2 SNEGSKA (reference sequence).

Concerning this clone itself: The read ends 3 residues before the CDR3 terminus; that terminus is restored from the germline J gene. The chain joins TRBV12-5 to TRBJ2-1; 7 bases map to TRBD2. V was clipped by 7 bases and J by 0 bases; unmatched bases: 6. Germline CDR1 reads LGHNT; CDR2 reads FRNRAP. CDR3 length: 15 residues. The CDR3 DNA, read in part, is TGTGCTAGTGCCTTGGGCGGGAGCTCCTACAATGAG. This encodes CASALGGSSYNE. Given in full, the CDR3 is CASALGGSSYNEQFF. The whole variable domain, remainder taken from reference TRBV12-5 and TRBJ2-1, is DARVTQTPRHKVTEMGQEVTMRCQPILGHNTVFWYRQTMMQGLELLAYFRNRAPLDDSGMPKDRFSAEMPDATLATLKIQPSEPRDSAVYFCASALGGSSYNEQFFGPGTRLTVL.

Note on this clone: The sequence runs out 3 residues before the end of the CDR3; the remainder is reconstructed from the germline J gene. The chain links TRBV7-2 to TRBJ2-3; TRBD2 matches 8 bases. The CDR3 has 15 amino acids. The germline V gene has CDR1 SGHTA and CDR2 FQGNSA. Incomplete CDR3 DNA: TGTGCCAGCGCCTCCGGGACTAGAACGCAAGAGACG. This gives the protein CASASGTRTQET. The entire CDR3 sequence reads CASASGTRTQETQYF.

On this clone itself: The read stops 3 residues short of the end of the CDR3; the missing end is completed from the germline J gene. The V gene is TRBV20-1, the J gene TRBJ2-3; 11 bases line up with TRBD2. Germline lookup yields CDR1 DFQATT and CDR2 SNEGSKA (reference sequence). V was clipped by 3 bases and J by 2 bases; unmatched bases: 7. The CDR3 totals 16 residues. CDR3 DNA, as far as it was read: TGCAGTGCTAGTGGGGCTAGCGGGAGGCCCACAGATACG. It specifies CSASGASGRPTDT. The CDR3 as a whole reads CSASGASGRPTDTQYF.

The CDR3 loop is CASSSEGLAGWDRTDTQYF. The covered CDR3 bases are TGCGCCAGCAGCTCCGAGGGACTAGCGGGATGGGACCGCACAGATACG. This sequence joins TRBV5-1 and TRBJ2-3, with 13 nucleotides matching TRBD2. The CDR3 end falls 3 residues outside the read, so it is completed with the germline J gene. The length of the CDR3 is 19 residues. Germline-derived CDR1 and CDR2 are SGHRS and YFSETQ. V lost 3 bases to trimming and J lost 1 base; unmatched junction nucleotides: 11.